This TCR beta chain originates from a study of shared clonotypes between healthy human individuals. Whole-study results and caveats: Generation probabilities were higher for clonotypes shared across all four sorted-subset donors than for unshared ones.

Germline V gene lookup returns CDR1 SGHDT and CDR2 YYEEEE. V lost 4 bases and J lost 0, with 9 bases in between. This CDR3 spans 14 amino acids. As concerns this clone: The antigen is undetermined. Other nucleotide sequences from this sample produce the same CDR3.

Assay execution proceeded at the deep level. When replicate PCRs were run on sorted subsets, they used around 200 ng DNA, approximately 33,000 T cell genomes. Here immunoSEQ multiplex PCR was the method, and the copy in TCRdb shows in-frame clones only, minus some. The table includes over 2 million clones, roughly 95% detected once. The clonotype comes from a man younger than 30 in good health. Sequenced material: naive CD4+ T cells sorted from blood. Subset: CD45RA+ positively selected. The rearrangement joins TRBV5-6 to TRBJ2-3; no clear D. The CDR3 DNA sequence: TGTGCCAGCAGCCGGAGACTGAGCACAGATACGCAGTATTTT. Its protein product is CASSRRLSTDTQYF.